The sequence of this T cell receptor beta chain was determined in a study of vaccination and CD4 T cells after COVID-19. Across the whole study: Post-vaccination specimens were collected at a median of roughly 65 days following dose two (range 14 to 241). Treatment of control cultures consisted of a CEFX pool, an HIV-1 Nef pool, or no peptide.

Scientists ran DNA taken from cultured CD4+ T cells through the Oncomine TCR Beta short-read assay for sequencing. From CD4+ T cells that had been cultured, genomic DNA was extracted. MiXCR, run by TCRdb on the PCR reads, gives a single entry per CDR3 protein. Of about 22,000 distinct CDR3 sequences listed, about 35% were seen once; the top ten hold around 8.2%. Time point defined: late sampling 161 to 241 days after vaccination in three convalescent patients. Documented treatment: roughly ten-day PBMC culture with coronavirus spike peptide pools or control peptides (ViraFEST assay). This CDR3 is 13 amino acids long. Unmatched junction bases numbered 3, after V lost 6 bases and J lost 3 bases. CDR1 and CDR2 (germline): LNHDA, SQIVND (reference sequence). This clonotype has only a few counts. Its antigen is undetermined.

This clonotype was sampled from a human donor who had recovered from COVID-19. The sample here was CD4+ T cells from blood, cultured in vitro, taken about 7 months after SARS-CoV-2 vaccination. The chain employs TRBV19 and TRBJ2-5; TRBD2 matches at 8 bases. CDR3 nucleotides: TGTGCCAGTAGGCAAGCGGGAGAAGAGACCCAGTACTTC. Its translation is CASRQAGEETQYF.